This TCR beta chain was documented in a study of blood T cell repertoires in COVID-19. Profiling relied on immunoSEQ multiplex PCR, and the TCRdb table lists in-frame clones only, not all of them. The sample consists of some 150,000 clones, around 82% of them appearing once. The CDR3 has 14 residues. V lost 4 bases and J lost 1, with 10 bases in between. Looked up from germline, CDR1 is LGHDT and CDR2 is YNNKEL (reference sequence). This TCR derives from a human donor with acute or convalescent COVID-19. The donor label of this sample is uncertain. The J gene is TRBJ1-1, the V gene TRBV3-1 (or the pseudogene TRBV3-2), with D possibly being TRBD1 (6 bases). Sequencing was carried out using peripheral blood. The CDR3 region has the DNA TGTGCCAGCAGCCCCGACAGGCAGAACACTGAAGCTTTCTTT. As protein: CASSPDRQNTEAFF.